A selection of T cell receptor beta chains follows, all from one sample in a study of cytomegalovirus exposure and HLA in healthy donors. Libraries were prepared by immunoSEQ multiplex PCR; TCRdb keeps only in-frame clonotypes and omits some of them. The sample shows 65,000 to 85,000 clones, 55% to 80% of them seen only once. Sequenced input: PBMCs. The receptors derive from a woman in her 30s in good health and CMV-seronegative. The CDR3 runs from the conserved cysteine through the conserved F or W. A D gene is named only where the DNA matches it firmly. Size is stated for part of the rows, as once, few or many counts, or as a class when the clone is expanded.

CDR3 length	clone size	D gene	V gene	J gene	CDR3 protein	CDR3 DNA
15	many	TRBD2	TRBV5-5	TRBJ2-7	CASSLLRGGVYEQYF	TGTGCCAGCAGCTTGCTGCGGGGGGGCGTGTACGAGCAGTACTTC
15	.	TRBD1	TRBV9	TRBJ1-5	CATPTGLGSNQPQHF	TGTGCCACCCCGACAGGGCTGGGAAGCAATCAGCCCCAGCATTTT
14	.	.	TRBV6-5	TRBJ2-7	CASSYSAAGNEQYF	TGTGCCAGCAGTTACTCTGCGGCGGGCAACGAGCAGTACTTC
14	.	.	TRBV7-9	TRBJ1-4	CASSSAEEGEKLFF	TGTGCCAGCAGCTCGGCTGAGGAGGGTGAAAAACTGTTTTTT
13	.	TRBD1	TRBV29-1	TRBJ2-7	CSMWTGDSYEQYF	TGCAGCATGTGGACAGGGGATTCCTACGAGCAGTACTTC
16	.	TRBD1	TRBV28	TRBJ1-2	CASSLSTGAGAFGYTF	TGTGCCAGCAGTTTATCTACAGGGGCAGGGGCTTTTGGCTACACCTTC
14	few	.	TRBV5-1	TRBJ2-7	CASSLYPGSYEQYF	TGCGCCAGCAGCTTGTACCCCGGCTCCTACGAGCAGTACTTC
17	.	TRBD1	TRBV9	TRBJ1-1	CASSAPRGQGPDTEAFF	TGTGCCAGCAGCGCCCCCCGTGGACAGGGGCCGGACACTGAAGCTTTCTTT
18	few	TRBD1	TRBV5-1	TRBJ1-2	CASSPGDRRVLSNYGYTF	TGCGCCAGCAGCCCGGGGGACAGGAGAGTCCTAAGCAACTATGGCTACACCTTC
17	.	TRBD2	TRBV7-3	TRBJ2-1	CASSPEAGGLYYNEQFF	TGTGCCAGCAGCCCCGAGGCGGGGGGGCTATACTACAATGAGCAGTTCTTC
15	.	.	TRBV30	TRBJ2-6	CAWSSENSGANVLTF	TGTGCCTGGAGTAGTGAGAACTCTGGGGCCAACGTCCTGACTTTC
16	.	.	TRBV6-1	TRBJ1-5	CASSESAGAGNQPQHF	TGTGCCAGCAGTGAAAGTGCTGGGGCGGGCAATCAGCCCCAGCATTTT
14	.	.	TRBV9	TRBJ1-1	CASSSQGVDTEAFF	TGTGCCAGCAGCTCTCAGGGTGTGGACACTGAAGCTTTCTTT
15	.	TRBD1	TRBV28	TRBJ1-4	CASSLGTGGDEKLFF	TGTGCCAGCAGTTTGGGGACAGGGGGAGATGAAAAACTGTTTTTT
18	.	TRBD2	TRBV7-3	TRBJ2-3	CASSPVVAGGASTDTQYF	TGTGCCAGCAGCCCCGTGGTAGCGGGGGGAGCTAGCACAGATACGCAGTATTTT
14	once	TRBD1	TRBV11-3	TRBJ2-5	CASSQRDSQETQYF	TGTGCCAGCAGCCAACGGGACAGCCAAGAGACCCAGTACTTC
14	.	TRBD2	TRBV2	TRBJ2-7	CASSPGGGTYEQYF	TGTGCCAGCAGTCCTGGGGGGGGGACCTACGAGCAGTACTTC
14	.	.	TRBV7-2	TRBJ1-2	CASSAIRGTYGYTF	TGTGCCAGCAGCGCTATCAGGGGAACCTATGGCTACACCTTC
13	.	.	TRBV27	TRBJ1-1	CACTRGPNTEAFF	TGTGCTTGTACTCGAGGGCCAAACACTGAAGCTTTCTTT
13	.	.	TRBV2	TRBJ1-5	CASSEGTDLPQHF	TGTGCCAGCAGTGAAGGGACAGACTTACCCCAGCATTTT
14	.	TRBD1	TRBV18	TRBJ1-5	CASSPRQGDQPQHF	TGTGCCAGCTCACCCCGACAGGGGGATCAGCCCCAGCATTTT
14	.	.	TRBV19	TRBJ2-7	CASSTVGAGYEQYF	TGTGCCAGTAGTACCGTGGGGGCGGGCTACGAGCAGTACTTC
12	once	.	TRBV6-1	TRBJ2-5	CASRGDGETQYF	TGTGCCAGCAGAGGGGATGGGGAGACCCAGTACTTC
13	.	.	TRBV5-1	TRBJ2-1	CASSLGWTNEQFF	TGCGCCAGCAGCTTGGGCTGGACAAATGAGCAGTTCTTC
14	.	TRBD2	TRBV7-3	TRBJ2-5	CASSYGLAGETQYF	TGTGCCAGCAGCTACGGACTAGCCGGGGAGACCCAGTACTTC
16	.	TRBD1	TRBV4-1	TRBJ1-5	CASSQVATGKGQPQHF	TGCGCCAGCAGCCAAGTCGCGACAGGGAAAGGACAGCCCCAGCATTTT
15	few	TRBD2	TRBV7-3	TRBJ2-7	CASSPDTSGYNEQYF	TGTGCCAGCAGCCCTGATACTAGCGGGTACAACGAGCAGTACTTC
14	.	TRBD1	TRBV11-2	TRBJ2-7	CASSFSGGTYEQYF	TGTGCCAGCAGCTTTTCAGGGGGCACCTACGAGCAGTACTTC
12	.	.	TRBV7-9	TRBJ1-2	CSSSLVGRGYTF	TGTTCCAGCAGCTTAGTTGGGAGGGGCTACACCTTC
16	.	.	TRBV11-3	TRBJ1-6	CASSLYTNRRNSPLHF	TGTGCCAGCAGCTTATATACGAACAGGCGTAATTCACCCCTCCACTTT
15	.	TRBD1	TRBV29-1	TRBJ2-3	CSVPRWQGARDTQYF	TGCAGCGTTCCGAGGTGGCAGGGGGCGCGTGATACGCAGTATTTT
13	.	.	TRBV6-5	TRBJ2-5	CASSETGQETQYF	TGTGCCAGCAGCGAGACAGGCCAAGAGACCCAGTACTTC
15	.	TRBD2	TRBV2	TRBJ2-1	CASSELASGGSEQFF	TGTGCCAGCAGTGAACTGGCTAGCGGGGGGAGTGAGCAGTTCTTC
15	.	.	TRBV9	TRBJ2-1	CASSVAPGSYNEQFF	TGTGCCAGCAGCGTAGCTCCGGGGTCCTACAATGAGCAGTTCTTC
14	.	TRBD2	TRBV6-1	TRBJ2-1	CASFEDSGGNEQFF	TGTGCCAGCTTCGAGGATAGCGGGGGCAATGAGCAGTTCTTC
12	.	.	TRBV29-1	TRBJ1-2	CSVEGVGGGYTF	TGCAGCGTTGAAGGAGTCGGGGGTGGCTACACCTTC
14	.	.	TRBV7-9	TRBJ2-1	CASNYRSPPDEQFF	TGTGCCAGCAATTACAGGTCCCCCCCCGATGAGCAGTTCTTC
17	.	.	TRBV28	TRBJ1-1	CASSLGNVNRVDTEAFF	TGTGCCAGCAGTTTGGGTAACGTAAACAGGGTCGACACTGAAGCTTTCTTT
14	.	.	TRBV10-2	TRBJ2-7	CASSTEVDPYEQYF	TGCGCCAGCAGCACCGAGGTAGACCCCTACGAGCAGTACTTC
13	.	.	TRBV5-4	TRBJ2-5	CASSLGEKETQYF	TGTGCCAGCAGCTTGGGAGAAAAAGAGACCCAGTACTTC
13	.	.	TRBV11-2	TRBJ1-2	CASSLDLGTSYTF	TGTGCCAGCAGCTTAGACTTGGGCACCTCCTACACCTTC
15	.	TRBD1	TRBV10-1	TRBJ2-2	CASSHNRGNTGELFF	TGCGCCAGCAGCCACAACAGGGGAAACACCGGGGAGCTGTTTTTT
15	.	TRBD2	TRBV6-1	TRBJ2-7	CASSSAGTSGYEQYF	TGTGCCAGCAGTTCGGCCGGGACTAGCGGTTACGAGCAGTACTTC
15	.	.	TRBV6-6	TRBJ1-1	CASSYSGGLNTEAFF	TGTGCCAGCAGTTACTCGGGAGGTCTGAACACTGAAGCTTTCTTT
14	.	.	TRBV5-4	TRBJ1-1	CASSLQGVTTEAFF	TGTGCCAGCAGCTTACAGGGTGTGACCACTGAAGCTTTCTTT
13	few	.	TRBV6-6	TRBJ1-1	CASSYSQGGEAFF	TGTGCCAGCAGTTACTCCCAGGGTGGTGAAGCTTTCTTT
13	.	TRBD2	TRBV10-2	TRBJ2-2	CASSVLAAGELFF	TGCGCCAGCAGTGTGCTAGCGGCCGGGGAGCTGTTTTTT
13	many	.	TRBV6-5	TRBJ1-1	CASSYQDDSEAFF	TGTGCCAGCAGTTACCAGGATGACAGTGAAGCTTTCTTT
13	.	.	TRBV19	TRBJ1-1	CASSIDGETEAFF	TGTGCCAGTAGTATAGACGGGGAAACTGAAGCTTTCTTT
12	few	.	TRBV7-3	TRBJ1-1	CASSLEYGEAFF	TGTGCCAGCAGCTTAGAGTACGGTGAAGCTTTCTTT
14	.	.	TRBV6-1	TRBJ1-1	CASSRTGSDTEAFF	TGTGCCAGCAGCCGCACAGGGAGTGACACTGAAGCTTTCTTT
17	.	TRBD1	TRBV19	TRBJ1-5	CASSILYQQGNGQPQHF	TGTGCCAGTAGTATCCTATACCAACAGGGGAACGGTCAGCCCCAGCATTTT
16	.	TRBD2	TRBV5-1	TRBJ2-1	CASSLSGGGLTNEQFF	TGCGCCAGCAGCTTGTCTGGCGGGGGTCTAACCAATGAGCAGTTCTTC
14	once	.	TRBV13	TRBJ1-3	CASSLKGAGNTIYF	TGTGCCAGCAGCTTAAAAGGGGCCGGAAACACCATATATTTT
15	.	.	TRBV29-1	TRBJ2-1	CSVEREASADNEQFF	TGCAGCGTTGAGAGGGAGGCGTCCGCAGACAATGAGCAGTTCTTC
15	.	TRBD2	TRBV2	TRBJ2-3	CASLPSGGRTDTQYF	TGTGCCAGCCTACCTAGCGGGGGACGCACAGATACGCAGTATTTT
14	few	.	TRBV9	TRBJ1-4	CASSVSGEHEKLFF	TGTGCCAGCAGCGTATCTGGAGAGCATGAAAAACTGTTTTTT
12	.	TRBD1	TRBV29-1	TRBJ1-1	CSVGLGQGEAFF	TGCAGCGTTGGATTGGGACAGGGTGAAGCTTTCTTT
14	few	TRBD1	TRBV6-1	TRBJ1-1	CASVSTGEYTEAFF	TGTGCCAGCGTTTCAACAGGGGAATACACTGAAGCTTTCTTT
17	once	.	TRBV25-1	TRBJ2-6	CASTPQGSSSGANVLTF	TGTGCCAGCACCCCCCAGGGCAGTTCCTCTGGGGCCAACGTCCTGACTTTC